Below are 6 T cell receptor beta chains sequenced from a single sample in a study of T cell changes during pregnancy in multiple sclerosis. Assay used: immunoSEQ multiplex PCR; TCRdb lists only in-frame clones, some missing. The sample holds approximately 31,000 clones, 90% seen once. The sequencing here drew on CD4+ T cells from peripheral blood mononuclear cells, taken in the second trimester of pregnancy. All receptors come from a female donor in good health, enrolled as a control in a pregnancy study.

V and J are TRBV18 and TRBJ1-4; 7 bases line up with TRBD1. Per germline, CDR1 KGHSH and CDR2 LQKENI. With V trimmed by 1 base and J by 5 bases, 4 bases remained unmatched. The CDR3 covers 15 residues. CDR3 bases: TGTGCCAGCTCACCACTGACAGGGATAAATGAAAAACTGTTTTTT. This codes for CASSPLTGINEKLFF.

This chain uses TRBV15 with TRBJ2-3; a possible D gene is TRBD1 (6 bases). Trimming took off 5 bases at V and 0 bases at J, with 6 bases between the two ends. Germline CDR1 reads LNHNV; CDR2 reads YYDKDF (reference sequence). The CDR3 spans 13 residues. The CDR3 loop reads CATSQGSTDTQYF. DNA for the CDR3: TGTGCCACCAGCCAGGGGAGCACAGATACGCAGTATTTT.

The chain employs TRBV2 and TRBJ1-5; TRBD1 might be the D (6 bases). The ends were cut back, 7 bases at V and 0 bases at J, with 10 bases in the middle. Germline V gene data show CDR1 as SNHLY and CDR2 as FYNNEI. This CDR3 region has 14 residues. The DNA for the CDR3 is TGTGCCAGCAACAGGGACGGTAGCAATCAGCCCCAGCATTTT. It translates to CASNRDGSNQPQHF.

The chain uses TRBV7-6 and TRBJ1-4; D is possibly TRBD1 (5 bases). The CDR3 contains 16 residues. In germline, CDR1 is SGHVS, CDR2 FNYEAQ. The ends were cut back, 3 bases at V and 0 bases at J, with 11 bases in the middle. The CDR3 sequence: CASSFSVQATNEKLFF. The DNA of the CDR3 is TGTGCCAGCAGCTTCTCCGTACAGGCAACTAATGAAAAACTGTTTTTT.

The CDR3 DNA follows: TGTGCCAGTAGTAACCCAGGGCCTGCTTACGGCGGCTACACCTTC. Amino acids: CASSNPGPAYGGYTF. V usage is TRBV5-5 and J usage is TRBJ1-2, with a possible D match to TRBD1 (5 bases). The germline V gene has CDR1 SGHKS and CDR2 YYEKEE (reference sequence). This CDR3 comprises 15 residues. V was cut by 8 bases and J by 8 bases, with 25 bases left in between.

This chain joins TRBV10-3 and TRBJ2-2, with 10 bases aligning to TRBD2. This CDR3 region has 16 residues. V lost 6 bases to trimming and J lost 2 bases; unmatched junction nucleotides: 6. Germline V gene lookup returns CDR1 ENHRY and CDR2 SYGVKD. This CDR3 is CAISATSGLNTGELFF. For the CDR3, the DNA is TGTGCCATCAGCGCGACTAGCGGGCTCAACACCGGGGAGCTGTTTTTT.